A selection of T cell receptor beta chains follows, all from one sample in a study of OX40 agonist ivuxolimab in advanced cancers. This table comes from immunoSEQ multiplex PCR, and its TCRdb copy is limited to in-frame clones, with some not included. This table holds tens of thousands of clones, approximately 80% found once. Sequenced here: CD4+ or CD8+ T cells sorted from blood, sampled in a trial of the OX40 agonist ivuxolimab. The receptors stem from an adult with an advanced solid tumor such as melanoma, head and neck, liver or kidney cancer. Both conserved end residues are part of each CDR3. Each record gives: J gene, V gene, D gene, clone size, CDR3 DNA, CDR3 protein. A D gene is named only where the DNA matches it firmly. Only part of the rows carry a size: once, few, many, or a class if the clone is expanded.

j_call: TRBJ2-2
v_call: TRBV2
d_call: .
clone_size: .
cdr3_nt: TGTGCCAGCAGTGTGAGAGTAGGGGAGCTGTTTTTT
cdr3_aa: CASSVRVGELFF

j_call: TRBJ1-1
v_call: TRBV7-2
d_call: .
clone_size: .
cdr3_nt: TGTGCCAGCAGCCTTATATGGGACACTGAAGCTTTCTTT
cdr3_aa: CASSLIWDTEAFF

j_call: TRBJ1-3
v_call: TRBV7-2
d_call: .
clone_size: .
cdr3_nt: TGTGCCAGCAGCTTAGCGCTAGGGTACTCTGGAAACACCATATATTTT
cdr3_aa: CASSLALGYSGNTIYF

j_call: TRBJ1-2
v_call: TRBV6-1
d_call: .
clone_size: .
cdr3_nt: TGTGCCAGCAGTGAAGGTGGGGGGAACTATGGCTACACCTTC
cdr3_aa: CASSEGGGNYGYTF

j_call: TRBJ2-2
v_call: TRBV5-1
d_call: TRBD2
clone_size: .
cdr3_nt: TGCGCCAGCAGCTTGATATCTAGCGGGGCGAACACCGGGGAGCTGTTTTTT
cdr3_aa: CASSLISSGANTGELFF

j_call: TRBJ2-7
v_call: TRBV5-1
d_call: TRBD2
clone_size: .
cdr3_nt: TGCGCCAGCAGTAGCGGGTCCGACGTCTACGAGCAGTACTTC
cdr3_aa: CASSSGSDVYEQYF

j_call: TRBJ1-5
v_call: TRBV12-5
d_call: .
clone_size: .
cdr3_nt: TGTGCTAGTGGTTTGGCCCAGGGGAATCAGCCCCAGCATTTT
cdr3_aa: CASGLAQGNQPQHF

j_call: TRBJ2-7
v_call: TRBV5-5
d_call: .
clone_size: once
cdr3_nt: TGTGCCAGCAGCTTGCAATGGCCGAGCTCCTACGAGCAGTACTTC
cdr3_aa: CASSLQWPSSYEQYF

j_call: TRBJ1-5
v_call: TRBV21-1
d_call: .
clone_size: .
cdr3_nt: TGTGCCAGCAGCACCGGGAGGATTAGCAATCAGCCCCAGCATTTT
cdr3_aa: CASSTGRISNQPQHF

j_call: TRBJ1-1
v_call: TRBV15
d_call: .
clone_size: .
cdr3_nt: TGTGCCACCAGCAGAGAGTTAGGGACCCTTGAAGCTTTCTTT
cdr3_aa: CATSRELGTLEAFF

j_call: TRBJ2-7
v_call: TRBV2
d_call: TRBD1
clone_size: .
cdr3_nt: TGTGCCAGCAGTGAGAGGGACAGGGCCTCCTACGAGCAGTACTTC
cdr3_aa: CASSERDRASYEQYF

j_call: TRBJ1-1
v_call: TRBV5-6
d_call: .
clone_size: few
cdr3_nt: TGTGCCAGCACCCAGCAACAGTACACTGAAGCTTTCTTT
cdr3_aa: CASTQQQYTEAFF

j_call: TRBJ2-7
v_call: TRBV5-1
d_call: .
clone_size: .
cdr3_nt: TGCGCCAGCAGCCTCGGGGACCACATCTACGAGCAGTACTTC
cdr3_aa: CASSLGDHIYEQYF

j_call: TRBJ2-4
v_call: TRBV7-2
d_call: TRBD2
clone_size: .
cdr3_nt: TGTGCCAGCAGCCTGGGACTAAAAAACATTCAGTACTTC
cdr3_aa: CASSLGLKNIQYF

j_call: TRBJ2-2
v_call: TRBV7-6
d_call: .
clone_size: few
cdr3_nt: TGTGCCAGCAGATCGCTTCAAACCGGGGAGCTGTTTTTT
cdr3_aa: CASRSLQTGELFF

j_call: TRBJ2-5
v_call: TRBV6-5
d_call: .
clone_size: .
cdr3_nt: TGTGCCAGCAGTTACTCGCCAGGGAAAGAGACCCAGTACTTC
cdr3_aa: CASSYSPGKETQYF

j_call: TRBJ2-5
v_call: TRBV28
d_call: TRBD2
clone_size: .
cdr3_nt: TGTGCCAGCAGCCGGGGGGGGCGCGAGACCCAGTACTTC
cdr3_aa: CASSRGGRETQYF

j_call: TRBJ1-5
v_call: TRBV6-5
d_call: TRBD1
clone_size: few
cdr3_nt: TGTGCCAGCAGACAGGGGGATCAGCCCCAGCATTTT
cdr3_aa: CASRQGDQPQHF

j_call: TRBJ1-1
v_call: TRBV6-1
d_call: .
clone_size: .
cdr3_nt: TGTGCCAGTACGAGGGCCTATAACACTGAAGCTTTCTTT
cdr3_aa: CASTRAYNTEAFF

j_call: TRBJ1-2
v_call: TRBV5-4
d_call: .
clone_size: .
cdr3_nt: TGTGCCAGCAGCTTGGGAAACATAGCTAACTATGGCTACACCTTC
cdr3_aa: CASSLGNIANYGYTF

j_call: TRBJ2-1
v_call: TRBV7-8
d_call: .
clone_size: .
cdr3_nt: TGTGCCAGCAGCTTACCGTTCAATGAGCAGTTCTTC
cdr3_aa: CASSLPFNEQFF

j_call: TRBJ2-3
v_call: TRBV6-5
d_call: .
clone_size: .
cdr3_nt: TGTGCCAGCAGAGATAGGTTGATGGCAGATACGCAGTATTTT
cdr3_aa: CASRDRLMADTQYF

j_call: TRBJ2-2
v_call: TRBV11-3
d_call: TRBD1
clone_size: .
cdr3_nt: TGTGCCAGCAGCCGCAACAGGGACAGCGGGGAGCTGTTTTTT
cdr3_aa: CASSRNRDSGELFF

j_call: TRBJ2-3
v_call: TRBV7-2
d_call: TRBD1
clone_size: .
cdr3_nt: TGTGCCAGCAGCATGGACGGTAGTTGGGGACAGTCAGATACGCAGTATTTT
cdr3_aa: CASSMDGSWGQSDTQYF